These T cell receptor beta chains were read from a single sample in a study of blood T cell repertoires in COVID-19. The protocol was immunoSEQ multiplex PCR, while the TCRdb copy is restricted to in-frame clones and leaves out a portion. The sample lists 250,000 to 350,000 clones; approximately 87% were seen once. Sequencing was carried out using peripheral blood. The source is a woman aged 25 to 39 with COVID-19, enrolled during active disease. The CDR3 runs from the conserved cysteine through the conserved F or W. The order of the fields is V gene, clone size, D gene, J gene, CDR3 protein, CDR3 DNA. D genes are given only for firm matches. The size entry is marked missing in some rows and otherwise reads once, few, many or a size class.

TRBV11-2	-	TRBD2	TRBJ2-2	CASSLGLAGVSGELFF	TGTGCCAGCAGCTTAGGACTAGCGGGAGTTTCCGGGGAGCTGTTTTTT
TRBV9	few	-	TRBJ1-3	CASSGSLVAGNTIYF	TGTGCCAGCAGCGGTTCCCTGGTAGCCGGAAACACCATATATTTT
TRBV19	-	TRBD1	TRBJ1-1	CASSLRTGGVGNTEAFF	TGTGCCAGTAGTCTCCGGACAGGGGGCGTCGGGAACACTGAAGCTTTCTTT
TRBV12-3/TRBV12-4	-	-	TRBJ1-1	CASTGVGGTEAFF	TGTGCCAGCACCGGAGTAGGAGGCACTGAAGCTTTCTTT
TRBV6-5	-	TRBD1	TRBJ1-1	CASRPQGAISAEAFF	TGTGCCAGCAGACCACAGGGGGCGATTAGCGCTGAAGCTTTCTTT
TRBV9	few	TRBD2	TRBJ2-7	CASSLGTTADSYEQYF	TGTGCCAGCAGCCTTGGGACTACTGCTGACTCCTACGAGCAGTACTTC
TRBV28	-	-	TRBJ1-5	CASSYDSSNQPQHF	TGTGCCAGCAGTTACGACAGTAGCAATCAGCCCCAGCATTTT
TRBV4-1	-	-	TRBJ1-2	CASSQTEGDYGYTF	TGCGCCAGCAGTCAGACGGAGGGCGACTATGGCTACACCTTC
TRBV28	few	-	TRBJ2-1	CASSLIGLEASYNEQFF	TGTGCCAGCAGTTTAATCGGTCTAGAAGCCTCCTACAATGAGCAGTTCTTC
TRBV7-2	-	-	TRBJ1-1	CASTRGAGNTEAFF	TGTGCCAGTACCCGGGGGGCGGGGAACACTGAAGCTTTCTTT
TRBV28	few	TRBD1	TRBJ2-7	CASSTGTGGSYEQYF	TGTGCCAGCAGTACCGGGACAGGGGGTTCCTACGAGCAGTACTTC
TRBV28	once	TRBD1	TRBJ2-1	CASRPYRGWNEQFF	TGTGCCAGCAGACCCTACAGGGGGTGGAATGAGCAGTTCTTC
TRBV7-9	-	TRBD2	TRBJ2-7	CASSPPSGGTYEQYF	TGTGCCAGCAGCCCCCCTAGCGGAGGGACCTACGAGCAGTACTTC
TRBV11-2	-	-	TRBJ2-3	CASSSRRQETTDTQYF	TGTGCCAGCAGCTCCAGAAGACAGGAAACTACAGATACGCAGTATTTT
TRBV27	-	-	TRBJ2-7	CASSLLGGLEQYF	TGTGCCAGCAGTTTATTAGGCGGCCTCGAGCAGTACTTC
TRBV10-2	-	-	TRBJ1-2	CASSARRGGAYGYTF	TGCGCCAGCAGTGCTCGTCGGGGGGGGGCTTATGGCTACACCTTC
TRBV3-1/TRBV3-2	-	-	TRBJ1-3	CASSLGTRGNTIYF	TGTGCCAGCAGCCTCGGGACAAGGGGAAACACCATATATTTT
TRBV2	-	-	TRBJ1-1	CASSERQNTEAFF	TGTGCCAGCAGTGAAAGACAGAACACTGAAGCTTTCTTT
TRBV3-1/TRBV3-2	once	-	TRBJ1-2	CASSQDSGIHGYTF	TGTGCCAGCAGCCAAGACTCCGGGATCCATGGCTACACCTTC
TRBV6-6	-	TRBD1	TRBJ2-7	CASSYDRGSYEQYF	TGTGCCAGCAGTTACGACAGGGGTTCCTACGAGCAGTACTTC
TRBV6-5	once	-	TRBJ1-5	CASSFAQGGQPQHF	TGTGCCAGCAGTTTCGCACAGGGCGGTCAGCCCCAGCATTTT
TRBV11-1	-	TRBD2	TRBJ2-2	CASSLTAGGPGGELFF	TGTGCCAGCAGCTTGACGGCGGGAGGGCCCGGCGGGGAGCTGTTTTTT
TRBV6-5	-	-	TRBJ1-4	CASSYNDLEKLFF	TGTGCCAGCAGTTACAACGATCTAGAAAAACTGTTTTTT
TRBV7-2	-	-	TRBJ1-6	CASSPYSSPLHF	TGTGCCAGCAGCCCCTATTCCTCACCCCTCCACTTT
TRBV6-5	-	TRBD1	TRBJ1-2	CASSYRQGSYGYTF	TGTGCCAGCAGTTACCGACAGGGGAGCTATGGCTACACCTTC
TRBV11-2	-	-	TRBJ2-1	CASSLAQVDEQFF	TGTGCCAGCAGCTTAGCTCAGGTGGATGAGCAGTTCTTC
TRBV5-1	-	TRBD2	TRBJ2-1	CASSIGTSGGHEQFF	TGCGCCAGCAGCATCGGGACTAGCGGGGGGCATGAGCAGTTCTTC
TRBV3-1/TRBV3-2	once	TRBD1	TRBJ1-2	CASSQDTTGGQGYTF	TGTGCCAGCAGCCAAGACACGACAGGGGGCCAGGGCTACACCTTC
TRBV5-6	-	-	TRBJ1-2	CASTRGSGGYTF	TGTGCCAGCACGAGGGGTAGCGGGGGCTACACCTTC
TRBV27	-	-	TRBJ2-7	CASSRTGLRKYF	TGTGCCAGCAGTCGAACGGGACTGAGGAAGTACTTC
TRBV6-5	-	-	TRBJ1-2	CASNSDANYGYTF	TGTGCCAGCAACTCCGATGCTAACTATGGCTACACCTTC
TRBV28	-	-	TRBJ2-7	CASSLRLDYEQYF	TGTGCCAGCAGTTTAAGACTGGACTACGAGCAGTACTTC
TRBV7-9	-	-	TRBJ1-2	CASSLAGGRGYTF	TGTGCCAGCAGCTTAGCCGGGGGGCGGGGCTACACCTTC
TRBV5-5	-	-	TRBJ2-1	CASSPLGGLYNEQFF	TGTGCCAGCAGCCCCCTGGGGGGACTCTACAATGAGCAGTTCTTC
TRBV19	-	TRBD1	TRBJ2-5	CASSTWDRGSETQYF	TGTGCCAGTAGTACCTGGGACAGGGGATCGGAGACCCAGTACTTC
TRBV5-1	-	TRBD1	TRBJ1-2	CASSSGQGPGANYGYTF	TGCGCCAGCAGCTCCGGACAGGGACCAGGAGCTAACTATGGCTACACCTTC
TRBV7-6	-	TRBD1	TRBJ2-7	CASSTGGSSYEQYF	TGTGCCAGCAGCACAGGGGGATCGTCCTACGAGCAGTACTTC